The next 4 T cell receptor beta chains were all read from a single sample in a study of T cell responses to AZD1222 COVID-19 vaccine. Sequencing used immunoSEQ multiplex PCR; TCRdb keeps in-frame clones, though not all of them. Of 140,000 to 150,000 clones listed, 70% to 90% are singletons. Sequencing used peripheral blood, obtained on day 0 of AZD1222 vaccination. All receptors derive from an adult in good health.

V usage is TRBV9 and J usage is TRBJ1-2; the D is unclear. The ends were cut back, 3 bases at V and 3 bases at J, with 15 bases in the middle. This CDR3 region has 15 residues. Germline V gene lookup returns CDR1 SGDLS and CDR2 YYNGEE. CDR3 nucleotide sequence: TGTGCCAGCAGCGCCACCGCTCAGAGGGACTATGGCTACACCTTC. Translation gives CASSATAQRDYGYTF.

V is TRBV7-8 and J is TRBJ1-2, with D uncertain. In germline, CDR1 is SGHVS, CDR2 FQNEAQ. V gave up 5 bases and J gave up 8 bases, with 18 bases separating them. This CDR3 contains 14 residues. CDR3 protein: CASSPRRREGGYTF. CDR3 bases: TGTGCCAGCAGCCCCAGACGAAGGGAGGGCGGCTACACCTTC.

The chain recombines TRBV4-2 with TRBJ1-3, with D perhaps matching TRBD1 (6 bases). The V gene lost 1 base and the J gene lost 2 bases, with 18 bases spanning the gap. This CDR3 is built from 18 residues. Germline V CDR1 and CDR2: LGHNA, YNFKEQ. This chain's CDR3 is CASSQAFVQGRAGNTIYF. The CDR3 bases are TGTGCCAGCAGCCAAGCCTTTGTACAGGGTCGAGCTGGAAACACCATATATTTT.

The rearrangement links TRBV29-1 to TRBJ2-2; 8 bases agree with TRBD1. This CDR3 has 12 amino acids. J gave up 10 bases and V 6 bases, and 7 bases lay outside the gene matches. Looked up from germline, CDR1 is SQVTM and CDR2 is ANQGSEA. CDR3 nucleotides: TGCAGCGTCCGAGGGGACAGGTTGGAGCTGTTTTTT. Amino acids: CSVRGDRLELFF.